This entry lists 10 T cell receptor beta chains sequenced from one sample in a study of control samples from healthy donors and cancer patients. Generated by immunoSEQ multiplex PCR, the TCRdb table keeps only in-frame clones and is missing some. The sample lists over 110,000 clones; approximately 91% were seen once. The sample comprised blood. These receptors were taken from a woman aged 25 to 45 in good health.

The chain is built from TRBV21-1 and TRBJ1-2; the listed D gene, TRBD1, was not tested against the DNA. TRBV21-1 has pseudogene status. The CDR3 length is 16 residues. The chain's CDR3 is CASSKAPGQANYGYTF. In DNA form, the CDR3 reads TGTGCCAGCAGCAAAGCCCCCGGACAGGCCAACTATGGCTACACCTTC.

CDR3 protein: CASSLGLVGEQFF. The DNA for the CDR3 is TGTGCCAGCAGCTTGGGACTAGTTGGTGAGCAGTTCTTC. The chain carries TRBV5-6 and TRBJ2-1; TRBD2 is a possible D gene (6 bases). Germline V CDR1 and CDR2: SGHDT, YYEEEE. With 0 bases removed from V and 9 bases from J, the gap between germline ends came to 10 bases. The CDR3 runs 13 residues. Full variable domain (remainder filled in from reference TRBV5-6 and TRBJ2-1): DAGVTQSPTHLIKTRGQQVTLRCSPKSGHDTVSWYQQALGQGPQFIFQYYEEEERQRGNFPDRFSGHQFPNYSSELNVNALLLGDSALYLCASSLGLVGEQFFGPGTRLTVL.

The chain carries TRBV30 and TRBJ1-1; D ambiguous. V dropped 2 bases and J dropped 3 bases, with 7 bases sitting between them. CDR1 and CDR2 (germline): GTSNPN, SVGIG (reference sequence). This CDR3 comprises 12 residues. The CDR3 region has the DNA TGTGCCTGGAGTTCATTGTACACTGAAGCTTTCTTT. Its protein is CAWSSLYTEAFF.

The chain combines TRBV20-1 with TRBJ2-3; 12 positions match TRBD2. Germline V gene lookup returns CDR1 DFQATT and CDR2 SNEGSKA (reference sequence). This CDR3 contains 17 residues. J gave up 2 bases and V 3 bases, and 9 bases lay outside the gene matches. In nucleotides, the CDR3 is TGCAGTGCTAGTTCCCTAGCGGGAGGGGGATACACAGATACGCAGTATTTT. Translating it yields CSASSLAGGGYTDTQYF.

The rearrangement joins TRBV2 to TRBJ1-4; D not certain. Trimming stripped 3 bases from V and 7 bases from J, with 15 bases between. CDR1 is SNHLY, CDR2 FYNNEI, per germline. The CDR3 has 15 residues. CDR3 nucleotides: TGTGCCAGCAGTGATAGCGATGCTTTTGGTGAAAAACTGTTTTTT. Translated: CASSDSDAFGEKLFF. The full variable domain, rest sourced from reference TRBV2 and TRBJ1-4, is EPEVTQTPSHQVTQMGQEVILRCVPISNHLYFYWYRQILGQKVEFLVSFYNNEISEKSEIFDDQFSVERPDGSNFTLKIRSTKLEDSAMYFCASSDSDAFGEKLFFGSGTQLSVL.

The chain is built from TRBV5-1 and TRBJ2-6; no definite D call. V gave up 0 bases and J gave up 1 base, with 5 bases separating them. Germline-derived CDR1 and CDR2 are SGHRS and YFSETQ. The CDR3 runs 15 residues. The DNA of the CDR3 is TGCGCCAGCAGCTTGGCCCATTCTGGGGCCAACGTCCTGACTTTC. This sequence encodes CASSLAHSGANVLTF. The whole variable domain, remainder taken from reference TRBV5-1 and TRBJ2-6, is KAGVTQTPRYLIKTRGQQVTLSCSPISGHRSVSWYQQTPGQGLQFLFEYFSETQRNKGNFPGRFSGRQFSNSRSEMNVSTLELGDSALYLCASSLAHSGANVLTFGAGSRLTVL.

Written as DNA, the CDR3 is TGTGCCAGCAGCTTTGCGGGGATCTCCTACGAGCAGTACTTC. Its protein product is CASSFAGISYEQYF. J is TRBJ2-7 and V is TRBV5-4, with a possible D match to TRBD2 (6 bases). The CDR3 spans 14 residues. The germline V gene encodes CDR1 SGHNT and CDR2 YYREEE (reference sequence). Trimming pared 2 bases from V and 0 bases from J, leaving 9 bases between.

The rearrangement links TRBV18 to TRBJ2-1; tentatively, D is TRBD1 (5 bases). The length of the CDR3 is 15 residues. Germline V gene data show CDR1 as KGHSH and CDR2 as LQKENI. The ends were cut back, 1 base at V and 8 bases at J, with 15 bases in the middle. This CDR3 is CASSPLQGSPDEQFF. CDR3 DNA: TGTGCCAGCTCACCACTGCAGGGATCTCCCGATGAGCAGTTCTTC.

The V and J genes are TRBV4-2 and TRBJ2-5, with a weak D call TRBD2 (6 bases). This CDR3 spans 16 amino acids. Trimming shortened V by 0 bases and J by 5 bases, and 16 bases separated the two germline ends. Germline CDR1 LGHNA, CDR2 YNFKEQ. The chain's CDR3 is CASSQDRGGEGETQYF. CDR3 DNA: TGTGCCAGCAGCCAAGATCGGGGAGGTGAAGGGGAGACCCAGTACTTC.

This rearrangement joins TRBV20-1 to TRBJ2-7; 9 bases line up with TRBD2. Germline V gives CDR1 DFQATT, CDR2 SNEGSKA (reference sequence). V lost 3 bases, J lost 4 bases, and 4 bases stayed unmatched. This CDR3 is 13 amino acids long. CDR3 sequence reads: CSASSGSRYEQYF. The CDR3 nucleotides are TGCAGTGCTAGTAGCGGGAGTCGGTACGAGCAGTACTTC.